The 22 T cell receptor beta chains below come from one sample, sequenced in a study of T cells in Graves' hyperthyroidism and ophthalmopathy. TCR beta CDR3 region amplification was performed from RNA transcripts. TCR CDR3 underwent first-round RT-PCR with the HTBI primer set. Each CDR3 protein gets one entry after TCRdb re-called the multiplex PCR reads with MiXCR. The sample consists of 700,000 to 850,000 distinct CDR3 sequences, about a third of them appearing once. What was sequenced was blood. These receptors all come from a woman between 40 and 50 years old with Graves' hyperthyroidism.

The CDR3 protein is CATSRVAQETQYF. The CDR3 DNA reads as TGTGCCACCAGCAGAGTGGCCCAAGAGACCCAGTACTTC. V and J are TRBV15 and TRBJ2-5; D not certain. This CDR3 region has 13 residues. Trimming took off 1 base at V and 1 base at J, with 4 bases between the two ends. Germline V gene lookup returns CDR1 LNHNV and CDR2 YYDKDF (reference sequence).

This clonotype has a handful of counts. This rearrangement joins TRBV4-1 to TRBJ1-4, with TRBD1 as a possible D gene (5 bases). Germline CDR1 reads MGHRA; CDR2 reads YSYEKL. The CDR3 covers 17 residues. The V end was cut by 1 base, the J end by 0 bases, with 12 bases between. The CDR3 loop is CASSQGVGEATNEKLFF. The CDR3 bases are TGCGCCAGCAGCCAAGGGGTAGGGGAGGCAACTAATGAAAAACTGTTTTTT.

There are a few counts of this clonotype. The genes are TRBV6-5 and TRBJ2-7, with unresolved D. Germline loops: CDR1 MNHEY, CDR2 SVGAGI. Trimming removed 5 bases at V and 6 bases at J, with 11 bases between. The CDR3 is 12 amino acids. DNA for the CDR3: TGTGCCAGCAGTAGGATACCAGCCGAGCAGTACTTC. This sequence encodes CASSRIPAEQYF.

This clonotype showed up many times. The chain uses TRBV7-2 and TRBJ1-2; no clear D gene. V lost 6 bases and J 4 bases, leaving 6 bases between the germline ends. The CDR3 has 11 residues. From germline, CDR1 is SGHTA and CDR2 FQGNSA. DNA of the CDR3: TGTGCCAGCAGTTCGCTCTATGGCTACACCTTC. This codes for CASSSLYGYTF.

Here the CDR3 reads CASRETGGYNEQYF. The CDR3 coding sequence is TGTGCCAGCAGGGAGACGGGCGGCTACAATGAGCAGTACTTC. This chain joins TRBV12-3 or TRBV12-4 and TRBJ2-1, with no clear D. Matching the DNA end better, TRBJ2-7 makes the J call doubtful. There are 14 residues in the CDR3.

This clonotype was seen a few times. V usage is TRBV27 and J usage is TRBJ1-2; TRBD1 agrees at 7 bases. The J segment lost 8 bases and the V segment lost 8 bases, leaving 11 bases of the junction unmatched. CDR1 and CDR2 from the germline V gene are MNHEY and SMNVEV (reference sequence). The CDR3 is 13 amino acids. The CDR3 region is CASRMGQSRGYTF. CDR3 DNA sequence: TGTGCCAGCCGTATGGGACAGTCGAGGGGCTACACCTTC.

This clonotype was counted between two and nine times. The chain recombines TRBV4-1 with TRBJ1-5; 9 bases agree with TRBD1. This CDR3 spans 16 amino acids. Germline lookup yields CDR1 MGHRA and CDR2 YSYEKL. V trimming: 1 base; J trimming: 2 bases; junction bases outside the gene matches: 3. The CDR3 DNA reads TGCGCCAGCAGCCAAGTCACAGGGGGCGGCAATCAGCCCCAGCATTTT. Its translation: CASSQVTGGGNQPQHF.

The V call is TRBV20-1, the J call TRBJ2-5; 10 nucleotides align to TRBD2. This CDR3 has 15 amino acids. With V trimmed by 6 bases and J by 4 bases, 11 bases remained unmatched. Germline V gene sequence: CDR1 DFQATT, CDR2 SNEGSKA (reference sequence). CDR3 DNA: TGCAGTGCCTGCCCACTAGCGGGACTCGGAGAGACCCAGTACTTC. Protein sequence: CSACPLAGLGETQYF.

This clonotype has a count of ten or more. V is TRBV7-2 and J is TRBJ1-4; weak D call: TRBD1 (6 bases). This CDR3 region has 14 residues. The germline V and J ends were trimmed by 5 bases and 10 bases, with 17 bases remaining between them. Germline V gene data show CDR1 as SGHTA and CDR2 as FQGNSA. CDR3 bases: TGTGCCAGCAGCCCCCCCCGGGACAACGGAAAACTGTTTTTT. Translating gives CASSPPRDNGKLFF.

CDR3 bases: TGCGCCAGCAGCGTAAGACAGGGGGAAGGCGAGCAGTACTTC. Amino acid sequence: CASSVRQGEGEQYF. The chain links TRBV5-1 to TRBJ2-7, with 9 bases aligning to TRBD1. This CDR3 is built from 14 residues. CDR1 SGHRS and CDR2 YFSETQ come from the germline V gene. The V and J ends lost 4 bases and 6 bases, in that order; junction bases with no gene match: 8. Together with reference TRBV5-1 and TRBJ2-7, the CDR3 gives the full variable domain: KAGVTQTPRYLIKTRGQQVTLSCSPISGHRSVSWYQQTPGQGLQFLFEYFSETQRNKGNFPGRFSGRQFSNSRSEMNVSTLELGDSALYLCASSVRQGEGEQYFGPGTRLTVT.

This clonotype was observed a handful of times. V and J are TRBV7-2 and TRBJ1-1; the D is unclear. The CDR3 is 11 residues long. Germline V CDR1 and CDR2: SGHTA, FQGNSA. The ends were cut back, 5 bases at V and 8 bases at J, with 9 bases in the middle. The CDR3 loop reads CASSRDQEAFF. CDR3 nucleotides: TGTGCCAGCAGCCGGGATCAGGAAGCTTTCTTT.

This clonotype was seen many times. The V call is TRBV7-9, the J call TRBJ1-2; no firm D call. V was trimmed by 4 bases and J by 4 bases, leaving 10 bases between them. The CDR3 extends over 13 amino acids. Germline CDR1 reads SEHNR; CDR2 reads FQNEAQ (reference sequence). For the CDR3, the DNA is TGTGCCAGCAGCTACCGGGCCCCCTATGGCTACACCTTC. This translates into CASSYRAPYGYTF. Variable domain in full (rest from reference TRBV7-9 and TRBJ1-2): DTGVSQNPRHKITKRGQNVTFRCDPISEHNRLYWYRQTLGQGPEFLTYFQNEAQLEKSRLLSDRFSAERPKGSFSTLEIQRTEQGDSAMYLCASSYRAPYGYTFGSGTRLTVV.

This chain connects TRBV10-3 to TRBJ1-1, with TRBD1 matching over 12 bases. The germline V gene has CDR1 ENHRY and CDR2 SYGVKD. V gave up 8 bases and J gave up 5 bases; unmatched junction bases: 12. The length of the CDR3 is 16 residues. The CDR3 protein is CAISRDRGHVGTEAFF. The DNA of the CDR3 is TGTGCCATCTCTCGGGACAGGGGGCATGTTGGGACTGAAGCTTTCTTT.

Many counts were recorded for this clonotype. The CDR3 here is CASSFPTGSNTEAFF. DNA of the CDR3: TGTGCCAGCAGCTTTCCGACGGGGTCTAACACTGAAGCTTTCTTT. The J gene is TRBJ1-1, the V gene TRBV5-6; D is undetermined. V was cut by 2 bases and J by 2 bases, with 13 bases left in between. Germline V gene sequence: CDR1 SGHDT, CDR2 YYEEEE. CDR3 size: 15 residues.

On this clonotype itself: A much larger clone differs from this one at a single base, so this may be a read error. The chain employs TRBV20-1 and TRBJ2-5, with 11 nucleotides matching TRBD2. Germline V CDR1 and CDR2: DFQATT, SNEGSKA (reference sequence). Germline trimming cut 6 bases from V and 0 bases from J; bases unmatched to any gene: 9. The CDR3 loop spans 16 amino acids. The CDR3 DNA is TGCAGTGCCGCTCCCGTAGCGGGGGGGAACCAAGAGACCCAGTACTTC. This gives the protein CSAAPVAGGNQETQYF.

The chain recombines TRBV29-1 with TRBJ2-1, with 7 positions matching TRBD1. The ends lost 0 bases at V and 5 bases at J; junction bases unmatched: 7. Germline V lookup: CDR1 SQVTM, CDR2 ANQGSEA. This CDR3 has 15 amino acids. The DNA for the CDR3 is TGCAGCGTTGAAGATGGAAGGGGGCCAAACAATGAGCAGTTCTTC. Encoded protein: CSVEDGRGPNNEQFF.

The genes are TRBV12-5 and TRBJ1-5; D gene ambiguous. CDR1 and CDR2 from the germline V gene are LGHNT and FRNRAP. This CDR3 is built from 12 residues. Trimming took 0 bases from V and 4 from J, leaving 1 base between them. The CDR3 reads CASGLVNQPQHF. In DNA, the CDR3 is TGTGCTAGTGGTTTGGTAAATCAGCCCCAGCATTTT.

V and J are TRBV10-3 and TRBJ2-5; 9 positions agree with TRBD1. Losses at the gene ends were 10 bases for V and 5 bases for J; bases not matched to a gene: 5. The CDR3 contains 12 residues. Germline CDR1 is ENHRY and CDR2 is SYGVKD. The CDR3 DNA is TGTGCCACGACAGGGGGGGGTGAGACCCAGTACTTC. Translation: CATTGGGETQYF.

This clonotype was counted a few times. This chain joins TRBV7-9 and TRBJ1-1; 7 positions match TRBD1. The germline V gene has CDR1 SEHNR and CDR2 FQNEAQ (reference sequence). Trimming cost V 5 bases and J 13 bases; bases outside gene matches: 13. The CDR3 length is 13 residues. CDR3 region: CASSSDRVGKVFF. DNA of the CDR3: TGTGCCAGCAGCAGCGACAGGGTCGGGAAGGTTTTCTTT.

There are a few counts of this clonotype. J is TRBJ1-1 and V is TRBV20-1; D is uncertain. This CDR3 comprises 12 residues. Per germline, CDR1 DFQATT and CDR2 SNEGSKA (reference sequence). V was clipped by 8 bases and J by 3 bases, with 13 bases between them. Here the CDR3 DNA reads TGCAGTCTTCGGATAAGGGACACTGAAGCTTTCTTT. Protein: CSLRIRDTEAFF.

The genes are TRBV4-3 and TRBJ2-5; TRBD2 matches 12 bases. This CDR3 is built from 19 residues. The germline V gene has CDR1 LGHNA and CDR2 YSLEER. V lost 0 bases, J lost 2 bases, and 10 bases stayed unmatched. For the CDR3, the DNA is TGCGCCAGCAGCCAAGATCCGGTTCTAGCGGGAGGGGGGCAAGAGACCCAGTACTTC. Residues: CASSQDPVLAGGGQETQYF.

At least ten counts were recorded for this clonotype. CDR3 sequence reads: CASSFTGEYNSPLHF. In DNA, the CDR3 is TGTGCCAGCAGCTTCACAGGGGAGTATAATTCACCCCTCCACTTT. The rearrangement uses TRBV12-3 or TRBV12-4 and TRBJ1-6; 7 bases align to TRBD1. Germline trimming cut 6 bases from V and 4 bases from J; bases unmatched to any gene: 6. The CDR3 consists of 15 residues.